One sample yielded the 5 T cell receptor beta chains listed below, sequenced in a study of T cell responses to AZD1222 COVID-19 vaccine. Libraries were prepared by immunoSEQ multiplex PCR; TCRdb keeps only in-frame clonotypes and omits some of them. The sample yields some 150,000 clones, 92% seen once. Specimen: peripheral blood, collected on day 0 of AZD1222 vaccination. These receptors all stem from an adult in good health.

In DNA, the CDR3 is TGCGCCAGCAGCCCGGGACTAGCGGGAGGCTTGGGGGAGCTGTTTTTT. Translating gives CASSPGLAGGLGELFF. The rearrangement joins TRBV5-1 to TRBJ2-2, with TRBD2 identical over 15 bases. V lost 4 bases to trimming and J lost 8 bases; unmatched junction nucleotides: 6. CDR3 length: 16 amino acids. Germline V gene sequence: CDR1 SGHRS, CDR2 YFSETQ.

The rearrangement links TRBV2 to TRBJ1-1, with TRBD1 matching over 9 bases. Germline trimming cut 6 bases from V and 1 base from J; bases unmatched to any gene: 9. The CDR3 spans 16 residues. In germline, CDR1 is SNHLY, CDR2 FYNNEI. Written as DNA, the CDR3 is TGTGCCAGCAGCCCAGGACAGGGGATCGGGAACACTGAAGCTTTCTTT. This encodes CASSPGQGIGNTEAFF.

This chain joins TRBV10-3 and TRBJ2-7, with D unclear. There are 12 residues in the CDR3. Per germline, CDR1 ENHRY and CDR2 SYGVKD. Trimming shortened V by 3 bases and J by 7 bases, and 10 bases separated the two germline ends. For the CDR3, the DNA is TGTGCCATCAGTGAAGGCGGCCTGGAGCAGTACTTC. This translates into CAISEGGLEQYF.

The CDR3, as DNA: TGTGCCAGCAGTTTATTACTAGCGGGAGGGCCACGGACCGGGGAGCTGTTTTTT. It yields the protein CASSLLLAGGPRTGELFF. The chain combines TRBV27 with TRBJ2-2; 13 positions agree with TRBD2. The junction had 7 bases not matched to a gene; V was cut back by 1 base and J by 5 bases. From germline, CDR1 is MNHEY and CDR2 SMNVEV (reference sequence). CDR3 length: 18 amino acids.

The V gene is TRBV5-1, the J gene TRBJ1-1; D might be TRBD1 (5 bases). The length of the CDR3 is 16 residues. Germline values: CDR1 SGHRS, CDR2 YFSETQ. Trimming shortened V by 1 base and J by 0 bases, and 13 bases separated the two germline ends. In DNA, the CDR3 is TGCGCCAGCAGCTTGATGGGGGACTGGGTGAACACTGAAGCTTTCTTT. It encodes CASSLMGDWVNTEAFF.